The next 8 T cell receptor beta chains were all read from a single sample in a study of T cell responses to AZD1222 COVID-19 vaccine. Clones were read by immunoSEQ multiplex PCR, and TCRdb kept only the in-frame ones, dropping some. The profile shows roughly 58,000 clones, roughly 85% of them singletons. The source material was peripheral blood, sampled on day 0 of MenACWY control vaccination. These receptors were taken from an adult in good health.

The gene calls are TRBV6-2 or TRBV6-3 and TRBJ2-5; tentative D call: TRBD2 (6 bases). Trimming cost V 5 bases and J 5 bases, with 18 bases left between them. CDR1 MNHEY and CDR2 SVGEGT come from the germline V gene. CDR3 size: 15 residues. The CDR3 region is CASSPRGTHGETQYF. The CDR3 region has the DNA TGTGCCAGCAGTCCCCGCGGGACCCACGGGGAGACCCAGTACTTC.

This chain connects TRBV19 to TRBJ1-1, with a possible D match to TRBD1 (6 bases). CDR3 length: 12 amino acids. The germline V gene has CDR1 LNHDA and CDR2 SQIVND (reference sequence). V was cut by 9 bases and J by 1 base, with 9 bases left in between. The CDR3, as DNA: TGTGCCAGCGGGGGCGCGAACACTGAAGCTTTCTTT. It specifies CASGGANTEAFF.

The J gene is TRBJ2-7, the V gene TRBV6-9; D is perhaps TRBD2 (5 bases). V dropped 6 bases and J dropped 9 bases, with 12 bases sitting between them. CDR3 size: 11 residues. The V gene's germline CDR1 is MNHGY and CDR2 SVAAGI. This CDR3 reads CASSKTGLQYF. As DNA, the CDR3 is TGTGCCAGCAGCAAAACGGGATTGCAGTACTTC.

The sample holds one count of this clone. J is TRBJ2-1 and V is TRBV5-1; D gene uncertain. This CDR3 is 14 amino acids long. Trimming shortened V by 0 bases and J by 6 bases, and 10 bases separated the two germline ends. Germline V CDR1 and CDR2: SGHRS, YFSETQ. Here the CDR3 reads CASSLVAFSNEQFF. The CDR3, as DNA: TGCGCCAGCAGCTTGGTGGCCTTCAGCAATGAGCAGTTCTTC.

This clone was detected only once. This rearrangement joins TRBV7-6 to TRBJ2-6; tentatively, D is TRBD1 (5 bases). The CDR3 has 17 amino acids. The germline V and J ends were trimmed by 4 bases and 0 bases, with 13 bases remaining between them. The germline gives CDR1 SGHVS, CDR2 FNYEAQ. The CDR3 sequence is CASSYGHLSSGANVLTF. Here the CDR3 DNA reads TGTGCCAGCAGCTACGGACACCTAAGCTCTGGGGCCAACGTCCTGACTTTC.

This clone was detected only once. The rearrangement uses TRBV27 and TRBJ2-1; 13 nucleotides line up with TRBD2. Germline V CDR1 and CDR2: MNHEY, SMNVEV (reference sequence). The CDR3 contains 16 residues. V shed 5 bases and J 1 base; nucleotides not matched to a gene: 2. CDR3 DNA sequence: TGTGCCAGCAGTATACTAGCGGGAGGGTCCTACAATGAGCAGTTCTTC. Amino acids: CASSILAGGSYNEQFF.

The chain employs TRBV7-8 and TRBJ2-1; the match to TRBD1 covers 9 bases. Germline V gives CDR1 SGHVS, CDR2 FQNEAQ. V shed 7 bases and J 8 bases; nucleotides not matched to a gene: 18. The length of the CDR3 is 17 residues. The CDR3 sequence is CASKTNLVDRGGDEQFF. For the CDR3, the DNA is TGTGCCAGCAAAACAAACCTAGTGGACAGGGGTGGGGATGAGCAGTTCTTC.

This clone was detected only a few times. The chain joins TRBV4-2 to TRBJ1-2; 9 bases line up with TRBD1. Germline CDR1 and CDR2: LGHNA and YNFKEQ. This CDR3 is built from 16 residues. With 3 bases clipped from V and 5 bases from J, the junction kept 10 bases outside the gene matches. In DNA form, the CDR3 reads TGTGCCAGCAGCCAGGCTACGACAGGGGGGTCGTATGGCTACACCTTC. This codes for CASSQATTGGSYGYTF.